The 28 T cell receptor beta chains in this list originate from one sample, sequenced in a study of metastatic and nonmetastatic thyroid tumors. Before thyroid surgery, none of the patients had received any treatment. TCRdb re-analyzed the PCR reads using MiXCR. This sample has 15,000 to 20,000 clones; about 29% occur once, and the top ten carry roughly 15%. Sequencing input: tumor tissue. Receptor source: a female donor with papillary thyroid cancer or a benign thyroid nodule (not recorded which). Some clones in this sample may be carry-over from other donors' samples.

This clone qualifies as medium-sized (0.01 to 0.1%). The chain's CDR3 is CASSDDYRGHQETQYF. The CDR3, as DNA: TGTGCCAGCAGTGACGATTACCGGGGCCACCAAGAGACCCAGTACTTC. The chain is built from TRBV25-1 and TRBJ2-5; D assignment may be TRBD1 or TRBD2 (5 bases each). CDR3 length equals 16 residues. Per germline, CDR1 MGHDK and CDR2 SYGVNS. V was shortened by 3 bases and J by 0 bases, with 14 bases between the two germline ends.

At least ten counts were recorded for this clone. Other DNA sequences in the same sample also yield this CDR3. The chain joins TRBV3-1 to TRBJ2-1; possible D gene TRBD1, 5 bases. CDR1 and CDR2 (germline): LGHDT, YNNKEL (reference sequence). The V and J ends lost 4 bases and 2 bases respectively, with 12 bases between them. This CDR3 has 15 amino acids. The CDR3 DNA is TGTGCCAGCAGCCGCCTTAGGGGAACCTACAATGAGCAGTTCTTC. Protein sequence: CASSRLRGTYNEQFF.

In nucleotides, the CDR3 is TGTGCCAGCAGTTACTCGGTAGGGTATGGCTACACCTTC. Translating it yields CASSYSVGYGYTF. V usage is TRBV6-2 or TRBV6-3 and J usage is TRBJ1-2; D unclear. The germline V gene encodes CDR1 MNHEY and CDR2 SVGEGT. The CDR3 consists of 13 residues. V was cut by 0 bases and J by 5 bases, with 7 bases left in between.

This clone was observed a few times. The rearrangement uses TRBV18 and TRBJ1-2, with D maybe TRBD1 (6 bases). Per germline, CDR1 KGHSH and CDR2 LQKENI. The CDR3 loop spans 15 amino acids. V was pared by 3 bases and J by 6 bases, with 17 bases between. The CDR3 bases are TGTGCCAGCTCACCCTATCAGGTGGGGGGCGATGGCTACACCTTC. Translation gives CASSPYQVGGDGYTF. Filled out from reference TRBV18 and TRBJ1-2, the complete variable domain reads NAGVMQNPRHLVRRRGQEARLRCSPMKGHSHVYWYRQLPEEGLKFMVYLQKENIIDESGMPKERFSAEFPKEGPSILRIQQVVRGDSAAYFCASSPYQVGGDGYTFGSGTRLTVV.

This clone was picked up a small number of times. This chain uses TRBV12-3 or TRBV12-4 with TRBJ2-7, with 8 bases aligning to TRBD2. J lost 2 bases, V lost 5 bases, and 8 bases had no gene match. CDR3 length equals 15 residues. The CDR3 DNA follows: TGTGCCAGCAGTCGCGACCCGGGACTAGCCTACGAGCAGTACTTC. Protein product: CASSRDPGLAYEQYF.

This clone is labeled as medium-sized. Other nucleotide sequences from this sample produce the same CDR3. V gene TRBV9 combines with J gene TRBJ2-3; 10 bases map to TRBD2. CDR1 is SGDLS and CDR2 is YYNGEE in the germline V gene. The CDR3 totals 15 residues. V dropped 4 bases and J dropped 2; count of bases not matched to a gene: 4. CDR3 in DNA: TGTGCCAGCAGCTCCGGGACTAGCGTCACAGATACGCAGTATTTT. It yields the protein CASSSGTSVTDTQYF.

V and J are TRBV19 and TRBJ2-7; D gene uncertain. Trimming pared 3 bases from V and 2 bases from J, leaving 8 bases between. CDR1 LNHDA and CDR2 SQIVND come from the germline V gene (reference sequence). The CDR3 runs to 13 residues. The CDR3 nucleotides read TGTGCCAGTAGTATTCACGGAACCTACGAGCAGTACTTC. Protein: CASSIHGTYEQYF.

This clone was seen many times. The rearrangement links TRBV16 to TRBJ2-7, with a possible D match to TRBD1 (6 bases). Germline CDR1 reads KGHSY; CDR2 reads FQNENV. Trimming left V 2 bases short and J 4 bases short, with 6 bases between. This CDR3 has 12 amino acids. The CDR3, as DNA: TGTGCCAGCAGCCAAAGGGGGTACGAGCAGTACTTC. It specifies CASSQRGYEQYF. Using reference TRBV16 and TRBJ2-7 for the parts outside the CDR3, the full variable domain is GEEVAQTPKHLVRGEGQKAKLYCAPIKGHSYVFWYQQVLKNEFKFLISFQNENVFDETGMPKERFSAKCLPNSPCSLEIQATKLEDSAVYFCASSQRGYEQYFGPGTRLTVT.

This clone was detected many times. The V call is TRBV20-1, the J call TRBJ2-7; 13 nucleotides align to TRBD2. The CDR3 covers 15 residues. From germline, CDR1 is DFQATT and CDR2 SNEGSKA (reference sequence). The junction had 6 bases not matched to a gene; V was cut back by 5 bases and J by 2 bases. CDR3 residues: CSARGTSGTTYEQYF. DNA for the CDR3: TGCAGTGCTCGTGGGACTAGCGGGACCACCTACGAGCAGTACTTC.

On this clone itself: This sample also contains other DNA sequences that code for the same CDR3. This sequence joins TRBV4-1 and TRBJ1-1; D is unclear. From germline, CDR1 is MGHRA and CDR2 YSYEKL. Trimming removed 0 bases from V and 4 bases from J, with 15 bases in between. This CDR3 spans 16 amino acids. The DNA for the CDR3 is TGCGCCAGCAGCCAAGATCTAGCGGACCGGGGCACTGAAGCTTTCTTT. The encoded protein is CASSQDLADRGTEAFF.

This clone was found a few times. J is TRBJ2-7 and V is TRBV28; D gene unclear. This CDR3 spans 13 amino acids. The germline V and J ends were trimmed by 7 bases and 1 base, with 11 bases remaining between them. Germline lookup yields CDR1 MDHEN and CDR2 SYDVKM. The CDR3 region is CASTRQRSYEQYF. The CDR3 DNA is TGTGCCAGCACTCGCCAACGGTCCTACGAGCAGTACTTC.

The chain is built from TRBV6-2 or TRBV6-3 and TRBJ2-1; D ambiguous. This CDR3 comprises 15 residues. The V gene lost 9 bases and the J gene lost 7 bases, with 22 bases spanning the gap. Germline CDR1 is MNHEY and CDR2 is SVGEGT. This CDR3 reads CASKWSYKGYNEQFF. CDR3 DNA: TGTGCCAGTAAGTGGTCGTACAAAGGGTATAATGAGCAGTTCTTC.

This clone was found many times. The J gene is TRBJ1-1, the V gene TRBV18, with D uncertain. The ends were cut back, 2 bases at V and 2 bases at J, with 6 bases in the middle. Germline values: CDR1 KGHSH, CDR2 LQKENI. The CDR3 is 13 residues long. The DNA of the CDR3 is TGTGCCAGCTCACCAAGGGTTAACACTGAAGCTTTCTTT. This gives the protein CASSPRVNTEAFF.

Notes on this clone: The junction differs from germline at one of its ends, possibly a read error. The chain carries TRBV7-8 and TRBJ2-4; no reliable D call. From germline, CDR1 is SGHVS and CDR2 FQNEAQ. This CDR3 contains 12 residues. CDR3: CASSGAKKIQYF. DNA for the CDR3: TGTGCCAGCAGCGGAGCAAAAAAAATTCAGTACTTC. The full variable domain, its missing parts supplied by reference TRBV7-8 and TRBJ2-4, is GAGVSQSPRYKVAKRGQDVALRCDPISGHVSLFWYQQALGQGPEFLTYFQNEAQLDKSGLPSDRFFAERPEGSVSTLKIQRTQQEDSAVYLCASSGAKKIQYFGAGTRLSVL.

The CDR3 loop is CASRKHGTEAFF. For the CDR3, the DNA is TGTGCCAGTAGAAAACACGGCACTGAAGCTTTCTTT. The rearrangement links TRBV19 to TRBJ1-1; D unclear. The CDR3 totals 12 residues. Deletions cut 6 bases from V and 4 bases from J, with 9 bases between. Germline-derived CDR1 and CDR2 are LNHDA and SQIVND (reference sequence).

As regards this clone: A much larger clone is a single base away; this may be a read error. The same CDR3 arises from other DNA sequences in this sample as well. This rearrangement joins TRBV7-6 to TRBJ2-1, with 7 bases fitting TRBD1. Germline V lookup: CDR1 SGHVS, CDR2 FNYEAQ. The CDR3 is 13 residues long. The CDR3 sequence: CASSLSEGAEQFF. The CDR3 coding sequence is TGCGCAAGCAGCTTATCCGAGGGGGCTGAGCAGTTCTTC.

Ten or more counts support this clone. Just one base apart from a much larger clone, this may be a read error. The chain links TRBV30 to TRBJ1-5, with 7 bases aligning to TRBD1. The CDR3 has 14 amino acids. Per the germline V gene, CDR1 is GTSNPN and CDR2 is SVGIG (reference sequence). V dropped 5 bases and J dropped 5; count of bases not matched to a gene: 9. The DNA for the CDR3 is TGTGCCTGGGGGACAGTGGGTGGGGATCAGCCCCAGCATTTT. It yields the protein CAWGTVGGDQPQHF.

V usage is TRBV20-1 and J usage is TRBJ2-2; 7 bases align to TRBD1. V was pared by 6 bases and J by 0 bases, with 7 bases of the junction left unmatched. This CDR3 has 15 amino acids. Germline lookup yields CDR1 DFQATT and CDR2 SNEGSKA (reference sequence). This chain's CDR3 is CSASRDSSNTGELFF. The CDR3 DNA sequence: TGCAGTGCCTCTCGGGACAGTTCGAACACCGGGGAGCTGTTTTTT.

The CDR3 reads CASSQVQGAASGGYTF. CDR3 nucleotides: TGTGCCAGCAGCCAAGTTCAGGGGGCTGCTTCGGGTGGCTACACCTTC. J is TRBJ1-2 and V is TRBV3-1; 8 bases align to TRBD1. V dropped 1 base and J dropped 7; count of bases not matched to a gene: 11. Germline V CDR1 and CDR2: LGHDT, YNNKEL (reference sequence). This CDR3 region has 16 residues.

This clone was seen many times. The CDR3 is CASRTLPNEKLFF. The CDR3 DNA follows: TGTGCCAGCAGAACTCTACCTAATGAAAAACTGTTTTTT. V usage is TRBV28 and J usage is TRBJ1-4; D unclear. The CDR3 spans 13 residues. Germline-derived CDR1 and CDR2 are MDHEN and SYDVKM. V was cut by 6 bases and J by 3 bases, with 8 bases left in between.

J is TRBJ2-2 and V is TRBV3-1; 8 bases match TRBD1. J was trimmed by 7 bases and V by 6 bases; bases with no gene match: 7. Germline V lookup: CDR1 LGHDT, CDR2 YNNKEL (reference sequence). CDR3 length equals 14 residues. CDR3 region: CASSLQGAGGELFF. The DNA for the CDR3 is TGTGCCAGCAGTCTCCAGGGGGCCGGCGGGGAGCTGTTTTTT.

To note about this clone: At one boundary the junction diverges from the germline segment, which might be a read error. This chain links TRBV12-3 or TRBV12-4 with TRBJ2-6, with D tentatively TRBD2 (6 bases). This CDR3 is built from 15 residues. This CDR3 is CASSSGGCGANLLTF. The CDR3, as DNA: TGTGCCAGCAGCTCCGGAGGGTGCGGGGCCAACCTCCTGACTTTC.

V is TRBV5-4 and J is TRBJ2-3; 8 bases fit TRBD2. The ends lost 6 bases at V and 4 bases at J; junction bases unmatched: 4. Germline V gene data show CDR1 as SGHNT and CDR2 as YYREEE (reference sequence). CDR3 size: 13 residues. CDR3 sequence (DNA): TGTGCCAGCACTCGGGGGGGCCCAGATACGCAGTATTTT. Its protein is CASTRGGPDTQYF.

The chain links TRBV6-4 to TRBJ2-2, with 11 nucleotides matching TRBD1. The CDR3 runs 17 residues. The germline gives CDR1 MRHNA, CDR2 SNTAGT. With 3 bases clipped from V and 5 bases from J, the junction kept 8 bases outside the gene matches. CDR3 residues: CASSEHSGTGGTGELFF. The CDR3 region has the DNA TGTGCCAGCAGTGAACACTCCGGGACAGGGGGGACCGGGGAGCTGTTTTTT.

This chain uses TRBV11-2 with TRBJ1-2; D is uncertain. The V gene's germline CDR1 is SGHAT and CDR2 FQNNGV. The CDR3 has 15 residues. The V gene lost 0 bases and the J gene lost 2 bases, with 10 bases spanning the gap. The CDR3 sequence is CASSLDLAGNYGYTF. CDR3 in DNA: TGTGCCAGCAGCTTAGATCTTGCAGGAAACTATGGCTACACCTTC.

At least ten counts were recorded for this clone. This may arise from a read error, as a much more abundant clone is one base away. The V gene is TRBV6-1, the J gene TRBJ2-1; 12 bases line up with TRBD2. The CDR3 extends over 17 amino acids. Germline V gene lookup returns CDR1 MNHNS and CDR2 SASEGT. V shed 4 bases and J 5 bases; nucleotides not matched to a gene: 9. The CDR3 here is CASSVLAGGRRHNEQFF. CDR3 DNA: TGTGCCAGCAGTGTTCTAGCGGGAGGGCGGAGGCACAATGAGCAGTTCTTC.

The gene calls are TRBV4-2 and TRBJ1-1, with 10 bases identical to TRBD1. The CDR3 covers 16 residues. CDR1 and CDR2 from the germline V gene are LGHNA and YNFKEQ. V shed 3 bases, J shed 0 bases, and the junction held 4 bases outside the gene matches. As DNA, the CDR3 is TGTGCCAGCAGCCAGGGACAGGGGAGGATGAACACTGAAGCTTTCTTT. This encodes CASSQGQGRMNTEAFF.

The chain joins TRBV3-1 to TRBJ1-3; 7 nucleotides agree with TRBD1. V shed 6 bases, J shed 0 bases, and the junction held 2 bases outside the gene matches. Germline V gene data show CDR1 as LGHDT and CDR2 as YNNKEL (reference sequence). This CDR3 is built from 14 residues. CDR3 bases: TGTGCCAGCAGGGGGGACAGCTCTGGAAACACCATATATTTT. Encoded protein: CASRGDSSGNTIYF. Full variable domain (missing parts from reference TRBV3-1 and TRBJ1-3): DTAVSQTPKYLVTQMGNDKSIKCEQNLGHDTMYWYKQDSKKFLKIMFSYNNKELIINETVPNRFSPKSPDKAHLNLHINSLELGDSAVYFCASRGDSSGNTIYFGEGSWLTVV.